This T cell receptor beta chain was sequenced in a study of T cell responses to AZD1222 COVID-19 vaccine. The study's findings and limits: Spike as a whole was targeted by vaccine-associated CD4 TCRs, dominant at 160-218 and 743-854. In all cases, repertoires were sampled only after the peak T cell response. White British ancestry dominated among donors, who included more females, and clonal diversity was possibly underestimated. Increased Spike-specific TCR breadth and depth were observed after two AZD1222 doses.

Profiling relied on immunoSEQ multiplex PCR, and the TCRdb table lists in-frame clones only, not all of them. The sample holds roughly 200,000 clones, roughly 92% seen once. This CDR3 region has 14 residues. With 2 bases removed from V and 10 bases from J, the gap between germline ends came to 12 bases. The V gene's germline CDR1 is MNHNS and CDR2 SASEGT. Notes on this clone: Its target is unknown.

The rearrangement uses TRBV6-1 and TRBJ1-6, with D unresolved. The sample here was peripheral blood, taken 28 days after the second AZD1222 dose. The clonotype was recovered from an adult who received the AZD1222 COVID-19 vaccine. The CDR3 loop reads CASSEYAKESPLHF. CDR3 sequence (DNA): TGTGCCAGCAGTGAATACGCCAAGGAATCACCCCTCCACTTT.